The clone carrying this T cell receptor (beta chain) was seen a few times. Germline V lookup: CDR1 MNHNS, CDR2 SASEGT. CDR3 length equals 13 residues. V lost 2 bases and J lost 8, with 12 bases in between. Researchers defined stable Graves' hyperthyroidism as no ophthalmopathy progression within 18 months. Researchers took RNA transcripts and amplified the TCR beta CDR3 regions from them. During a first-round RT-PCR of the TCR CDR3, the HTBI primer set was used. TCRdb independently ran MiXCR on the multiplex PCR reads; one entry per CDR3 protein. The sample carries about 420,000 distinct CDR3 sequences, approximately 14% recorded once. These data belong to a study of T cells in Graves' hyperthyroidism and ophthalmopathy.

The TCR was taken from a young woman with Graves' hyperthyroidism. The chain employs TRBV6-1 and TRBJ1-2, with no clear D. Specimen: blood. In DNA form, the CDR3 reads TGTGCCAGCAGTGAACTAGGGTATCCCGGCTACACCTTC. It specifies CASSELGYPGYTF.